Included here is one T cell receptor (beta chain) sequence, with context. No antigen is known for it. One base away there is no much larger clone; base qualities are not given. The sample belongs to a study of CD8 T cells in ankylosing spondylitis (dated by TCRdb to between 2016 and 2019). In terms of the full investigation: To find TCR variants linked to disease, the study profiled T cell receptor beta repertoires in ankylosing spondylitis patients and healthy donors. The full study cohort comprised around 23 ankylosing spondylitis patients and about a hundred healthy donors. Peripheral blood was sampled, and synovial fluid was also collected from ankylosing spondylitis patients. The paper as a whole reports these results and caveats: Some motif variants were previously reported in synovial fluid and blood of reactive arthritis patients, suggesting common disease-initiation mechanisms. A TCR beta motif made up of several highly homologous amino acid variants appeared to be characteristic of blood from ankylosing spondylitis patients. The disease-linked clones were reported as significantly enriched in matched synovial fluid samples from ankylosing spondylitis patients. In peripheral blood, the disease-linked clones were found at relatively low frequencies and had a CD8+ phenotype.

V is trimmed back by 5 bases and J by 0 bases, and the junction contains 19 bases that no gene match accounts for. Via the germline V gene, CDR1 is SQVTM and CDR2 ANQGSEA. The CDR3 starts with the cysteine, ends with the phenylalanine, and has 18 residues. Only CDR3 DNA remains: 54 bases, in frame from the first base. Sequencing took place on an Illumina HiSeq 2500. TCR beta libraries were prepared by quantitative 5'-RACE with molecular barcodes. In the source study's methods: To identify disease-linked TCR variants, a new computational method was used, one built on a probabilistic model of VDJ rearrangement. TCRdb handled the public reads itself, with Q25 trimming in fastp and clone calling in MiXCR, and kept productive beta chains. Rows with one shared CDR3 protein collapse into an entry with the most common genes and DNA. The V and J calls follow TCRdb's processing rather than the paper's. In all, the sample holds 350,000 or so distinct CDR3 sequences, and approximately 10% of those were seen once. About 10% of the sample is in the top ten clones.

The receptor chain draws on TRBV29-1 and TRBJ2-7; 7 middle bases align to TRBD1. Sequencing was performed on blood, either unsorted or a sorted T cell fraction (not recorded which). The sequence was collected from a female donor with ankylosing spondylitis or in good health (not recorded which). The nucleotide sequence reads TGCAGCGTTTCGTTAAGACAGGGCCGCCGACGGAGCTCCTACGAGCAGTACTTC. The resulting protein is CSVSLRQGRRRSSYEQYF.